This paragraph covers one TCR beta chain sequence. Its antigen remains unidentified. The sequenced fragment ends 3 residues before the CDR3 boundary, so the rest is inferred from the germline J gene. The data belong to a study of T cells in women clearing cervical HPV infection (dated by TCRdb to 2016 to 2019). In the study overall: The cases were 25 to 30 women with histologically confirmed HPV16-related CIN3 or worse, and 2 of those women had invasive cancers. For cases, the median interval between lesion detection and blood sampling was about 150 days, with an interquartile range of about 85 to 220 days. Case blood was taken at the visit when the lesion was first identified, whereas control blood was taken when infection was no longer detected. Median age was about 32 years in cases versus just over 37 in controls, and baseline characteristics did not differ significantly. HLA typing was available for only a few women, so HLA type could not be excluded as a confounder. The parent cohort enrolled 10,049 women aged 18 or older in Guanacaste, Costa Rica, in about 1993 to 1994 and followed the women for approximately seven years. The 20 to 25 controls were women who cleared a single incident HPV16 infection within 12 months without developing precancer or cancer. Cases and controls were matched on age within five years and on year of sample collection. Nested within Costa Rica's Guanacaste HPV Natural History Study, an exploratory proof-of-principle case-control study compared TCR repertoires across cervical HPV16 outcomes. Quality controls consisted of five blinded duplicates per group, for a total of approximately 60 samples made up of roughly 50 participants and around 10 replicates. Findings and caveats that apply to the study as a whole: Because the number of T cells in each sample was unknown, differences in richness could reflect differing T-cell content rather than repertoire biology. Because of the cross-sectional design, the study could not determine whether the associations came before infection or resulted from infection, and neither effector/memory subsets nor HPV-specific T cells were isolated. Random forest classifiers that combined richness and V gene abundances separated cases from controls with an estimated AUC of approximately 0.78. TRBV6-7 relative abundance was lower in cases than in controls (around 0.11% versus 0.15%; Bonferroni P = 0.0008). Across sequencing depths, CIN3+ cases showed significantly higher TCR repertoire richness than controls, but evenness did not differ between the groups.

Relative to germline, V is 4 bases shorter and J is 6 bases shorter, with 18 bases between their ends. Including cysteine and phenylalanine, the CDR3 has 15 amino acids. The DNA covers only part of the CDR3, 36 bases in frame from base 1. According to the germline V gene (reference sequence), CDR1 reads SEHNR and CDR2 reads FQNEAQ. Every participant had a single incident cervical HPV16 infection, and prevalent HPV16 infections were excluded. Cervical HPV DNA was detected by MY09/MY11 PCR and genotyped by dot-blot hybridization. Approximately 15 mL of heparinized blood were centrifuged, and the buffy coat was aliquoted, frozen at -30°C, then stored at -80°C. QIAGEN kits were used to extract genomic DNA from buffy coat specimens. The immunoSEQ assay used multiplex PCR to amplify TCR beta CDR3 regions from an average of around 1,200 ng of genomic DNA per sample. The assay corrected primer bias using a complete synthetic TCR repertoire to establish an amplification baseline. The amplicons were sequenced on the Illumina platform. Concerning the study's data processing: Sequence errors were corrected by clustering with frequency ratios and a modified nearest-neighbor algorithm, and the sequences were then analyzed in the immunoSEQ Analyzer using IMGT gene definitions. At each rarefaction depth, TCR richness and evenness were averaged across 20 rarefaction repeats, and samples with fewer sequences than that depth were excluded. Wilcoxon rank sum tests with FDR correction were used to compare V, D and J gene relative abundances between the groups. Blinded duplicates gave an intraclass correlation of roughly 95% for TCR richness and an average of about 74% across 66 gene segments. TCRdb obtained this table from immuneACCESS and retained in-frame rearrangements with V and J assigned. These tables miss some clones; where compared with another copy, unresolved V genes account for less than half of the shortfall, and the remainder is unexplained. V, J and clone size are taken as reported in that table, and D and trimming were inferred from the DNA itself. The sample's clone listing holds 20,000 to 25,000 clones. The ten top clones hold 8% to 10% of the sample.

The source material was blood buffy coat. This receptor chain uses TRBV7-9 and TRBJ1-1; the D gene is possibly TRBD1, with 6 bases matching. The sequence was collected from a woman between 18 and 75 years old with a cervical HPV16 infection that either progressed to CIN3+ or cleared (not recorded which). The DNA read from the CDR3 is TGTGCCAGCAGCTATTTCCGGGACATGGGCTCTGAA. It translates to CASSYFRDMGSE. The full CDR3 protein is CASSYFRDMGSEAFF.